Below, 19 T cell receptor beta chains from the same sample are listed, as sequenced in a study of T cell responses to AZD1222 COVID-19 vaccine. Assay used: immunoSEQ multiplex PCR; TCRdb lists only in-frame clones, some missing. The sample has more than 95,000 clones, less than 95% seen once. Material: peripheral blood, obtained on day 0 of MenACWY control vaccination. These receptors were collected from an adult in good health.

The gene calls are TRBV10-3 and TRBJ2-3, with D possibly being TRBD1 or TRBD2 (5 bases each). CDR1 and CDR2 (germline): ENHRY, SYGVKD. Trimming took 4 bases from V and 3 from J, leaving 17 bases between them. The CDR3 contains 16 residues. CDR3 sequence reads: CAISVRDVLRTDTQYF. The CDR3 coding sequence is TGTGCCATCAGTGTTCGGGACGTCCTAAGAACAGATACGCAGTATTTT.

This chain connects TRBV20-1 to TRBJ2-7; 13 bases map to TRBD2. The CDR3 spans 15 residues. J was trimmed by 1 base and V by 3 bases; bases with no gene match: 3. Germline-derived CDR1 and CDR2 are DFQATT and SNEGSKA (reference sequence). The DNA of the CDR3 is TGCAGTGCTAGTGGGACTAGCGGGGTATCCTACGAGCAGTACTTC. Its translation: CSASGTSGVSYEQYF.

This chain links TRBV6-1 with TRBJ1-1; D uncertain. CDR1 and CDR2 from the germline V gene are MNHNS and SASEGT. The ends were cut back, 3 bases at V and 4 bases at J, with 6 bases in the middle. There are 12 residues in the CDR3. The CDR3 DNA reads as TGTGCCAGCAGTGAGGTCGGCACTGAAGCTTTCTTT. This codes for CASSEVGTEAFF.

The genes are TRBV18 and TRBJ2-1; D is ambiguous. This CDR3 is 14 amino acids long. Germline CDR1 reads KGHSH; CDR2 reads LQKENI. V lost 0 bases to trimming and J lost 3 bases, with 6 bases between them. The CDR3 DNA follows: TGTGCCAGCTCACCACCGGCGGTCTACAATGAGCAGTTCTTC. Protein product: CASSPPAVYNEQFF.

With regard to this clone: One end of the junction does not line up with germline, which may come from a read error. The CDR3 DNA reads TGTGCCAGCAGTTATGGGACACGGGAACCTGACTTC. As protein: CASSYGTREPDF. The chain couples TRBV6-2 or TRBV6-3 to TRBJ2-7; TRBD1 might be the D (6 bases). The CDR3 contains 12 residues. Germline lookup yields CDR1 MNHEY and CDR2 SVGEGT.

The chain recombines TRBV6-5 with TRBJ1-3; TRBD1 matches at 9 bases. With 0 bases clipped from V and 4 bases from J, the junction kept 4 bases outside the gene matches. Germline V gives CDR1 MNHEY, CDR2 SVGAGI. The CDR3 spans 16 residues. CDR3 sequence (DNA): TGTGCCAGCAGTTACTCAGACAGGGGGGCCGGAAACACCATATATTTT. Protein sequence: CASSYSDRGAGNTIYF.

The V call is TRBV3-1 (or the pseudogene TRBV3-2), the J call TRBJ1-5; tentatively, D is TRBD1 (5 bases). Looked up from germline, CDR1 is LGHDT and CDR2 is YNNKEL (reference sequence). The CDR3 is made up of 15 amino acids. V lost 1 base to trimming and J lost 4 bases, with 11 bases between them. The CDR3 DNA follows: TGTGCCAGCAGCCAAGGGTCAGGGTGGAATCAGCCCCAGCATTTT. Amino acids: CASSQGSGWNQPQHF.

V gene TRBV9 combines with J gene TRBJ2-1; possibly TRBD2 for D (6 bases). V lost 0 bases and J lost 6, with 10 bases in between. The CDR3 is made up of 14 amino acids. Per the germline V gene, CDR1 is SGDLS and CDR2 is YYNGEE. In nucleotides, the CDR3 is TGTGCCAGCAGCGTAGGTGGAGGGCGCAATGAGCAGTTCTTC. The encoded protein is CASSVGGGRNEQFF.

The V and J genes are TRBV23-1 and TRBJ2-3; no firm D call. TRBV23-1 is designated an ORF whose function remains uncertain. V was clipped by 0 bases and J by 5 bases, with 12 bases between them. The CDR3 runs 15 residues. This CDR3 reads CASSQSGPLEDTQYF. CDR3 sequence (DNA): TGCGCCAGCAGTCAATCCGGGCCCCTAGAAGATACGCAGTATTTT.

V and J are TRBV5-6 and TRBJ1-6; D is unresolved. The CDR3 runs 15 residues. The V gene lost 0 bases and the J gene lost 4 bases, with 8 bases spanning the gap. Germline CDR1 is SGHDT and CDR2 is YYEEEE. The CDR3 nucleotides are TGTGCCAGCAGCTTGGCGGCCGGGTATAATTCACCCCTCCACTTT. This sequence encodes CASSLAAGYNSPLHF.

The CDR3, as DNA: TGTGCCAGTAGTATGAGTCTCGCCTCCTCTGGAAACACCATATATTTT. Its translation: CASSMSLASSGNTIYF. V usage is TRBV19 and J usage is TRBJ1-3; no clear D. V was trimmed by 3 bases and J by 0 bases, leaving 12 bases between them. Germline V gene lookup returns CDR1 LNHDA and CDR2 SQIVND (reference sequence). The CDR3 loop spans 16 amino acids.

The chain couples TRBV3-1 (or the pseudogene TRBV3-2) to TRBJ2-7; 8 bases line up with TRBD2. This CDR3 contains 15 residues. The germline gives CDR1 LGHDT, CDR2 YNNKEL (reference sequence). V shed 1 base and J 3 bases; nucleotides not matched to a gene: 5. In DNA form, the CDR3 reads TGTGCCAGCAGCCAAGTGACTAGCGTAAACTACGAGCAGTACTTC. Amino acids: CASSQVTSVNYEQYF.

CDR3 in amino acids: CASSPRGGNHEQYF. DNA for the CDR3: TGTGCCAGTAGTCCCAGGGGGGGAAACCACGAGCAGTACTTC. The chain uses TRBV19 and TRBJ2-7; D may match TRBD1 or TRBD2 (7 bases each). There are 14 residues in the CDR3. Trimming pared 5 bases from V and 5 bases from J, leaving 16 bases between. The germline V gene encodes CDR1 LNHDA and CDR2 SQIVND (reference sequence).

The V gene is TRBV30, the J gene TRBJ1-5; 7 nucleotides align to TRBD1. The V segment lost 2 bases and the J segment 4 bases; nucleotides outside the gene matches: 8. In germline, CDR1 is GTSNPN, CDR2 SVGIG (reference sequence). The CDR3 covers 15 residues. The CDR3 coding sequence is TGTGCCTGGAGTCGGACAGGTAACCTTAATCAGCCCCAGCATTTT. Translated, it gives CAWSRTGNLNQPQHF.

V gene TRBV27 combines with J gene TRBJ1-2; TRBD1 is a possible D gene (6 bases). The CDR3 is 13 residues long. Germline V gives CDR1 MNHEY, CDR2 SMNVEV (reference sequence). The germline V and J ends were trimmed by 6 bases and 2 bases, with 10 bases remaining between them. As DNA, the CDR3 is TGTGCCAGCAGCCCACAGGGCAACTATGGCTACACCTTC. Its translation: CASSPQGNYGYTF.

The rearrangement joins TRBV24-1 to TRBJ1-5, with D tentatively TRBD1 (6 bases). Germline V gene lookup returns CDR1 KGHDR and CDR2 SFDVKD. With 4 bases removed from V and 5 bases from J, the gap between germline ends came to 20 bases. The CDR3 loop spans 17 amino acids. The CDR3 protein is CATSDARTVGGYQPQHF. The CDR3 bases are TGTGCCACCAGTGACGCCAGGACAGTGGGAGGTTATCAGCCCCAGCATTTT.

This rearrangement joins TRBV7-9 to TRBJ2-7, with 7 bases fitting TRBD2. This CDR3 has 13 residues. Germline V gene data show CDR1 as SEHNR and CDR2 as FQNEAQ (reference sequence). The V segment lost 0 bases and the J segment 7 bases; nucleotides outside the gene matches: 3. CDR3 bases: TGTGCCAGCAGCTTAGCCACAGCGGGGGAGCAGTACTTC. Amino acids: CASSLATAGEQYF.

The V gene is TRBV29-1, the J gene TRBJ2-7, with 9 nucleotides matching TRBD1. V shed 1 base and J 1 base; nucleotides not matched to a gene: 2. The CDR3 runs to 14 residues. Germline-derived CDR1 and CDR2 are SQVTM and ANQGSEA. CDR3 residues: CSVEGGTGSYEQYF. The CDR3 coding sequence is TGCAGCGTTGAAGGGGGGACAGGGTCCTACGAGCAGTACTTC.

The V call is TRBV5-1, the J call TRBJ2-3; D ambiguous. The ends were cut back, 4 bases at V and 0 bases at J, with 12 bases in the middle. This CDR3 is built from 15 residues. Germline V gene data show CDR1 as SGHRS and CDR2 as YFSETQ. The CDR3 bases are TGCGCCAGCAGCAACGACAACCCTAGCACAGATACGCAGTATTTT. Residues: CASSNDNPSTDTQYF.